Below are 8 T cell receptor beta chains sequenced from a single sample in a study of T cells in Graves' hyperthyroidism and ophthalmopathy. TCR beta CDR3 region amplification was performed from RNA transcripts. HTBI primers were the set used in a first-round RT-PCR of the TCR CDR3. MiXCR was run by TCRdb on the multiplex PCR reads, yielding one entry per CDR3 protein. The top ten hold around a sixth of the sample, which has 350,000 or so distinct CDR3 sequences, around 18% seen once. Sequencing input: blood. The receptors were gathered from a woman between 35 and 50 years old with Graves' ophthalmopathy.

About this clonotype: The germline gene is not matched at one end of the junction; a read error may be the cause. The V and J genes are TRBV6-5 and TRBJ1-5; no firm D call. This CDR3 has 15 amino acids. Germline V gene sequence: CDR1 MNHEY, CDR2 SVGAGI. The CDR3 nucleotides are TGTGCCAGCAGTTACTCAGAACCCCACGGGGAGCCCCAGCTTTTT. Protein sequence: CASSYSEPHGEPQLF.

This clonotype was observed at least ten times. V and J are TRBV9 and TRBJ2-7; possibly TRBD1 for D (5 bases). Trimming left V 0 bases short and J 6 bases short, with 16 bases between. The CDR3 spans 15 residues. The germline gives CDR1 SGDLS, CDR2 YYNGEE. The CDR3 coding sequence is TGTGCCAGCAGCGTAGGGGGCAGCCCCGTTGGCGAGCAGTACTTC. Its translation is CASSVGGSPVGEQYF.

This clonotype has a count of ten or more. V gene TRBV6-2 or TRBV6-3 combines with J gene TRBJ2-7; perhaps TRBD2 as D (6 bases). Per germline, CDR1 MNHEY and CDR2 SVGEGT. Trimming cost V 8 bases and J 2 bases, with 16 bases left between them. The CDR3 spans 14 residues. CDR3 nucleotide sequence: TGTGCCAGCGGATGGGGGGACCCTACCTACGAGCAGTACTTC. Its protein is CASGWGDPTYEQYF.

Many counts were recorded for this clonotype. This sequence joins TRBV28 and TRBJ2-2, with no clear D. Trimming shortened V by 5 bases and J by 8 bases, and 9 bases separated the two germline ends. Germline V gene data show CDR1 as MDHEN and CDR2 as SYDVKM. The CDR3 totals 12 residues. The CDR3 DNA reads as TGTGCCAGCAGTCCCTATTTTGGGGAGCTGTTTTTT. Translating it yields CASSPYFGELFF. Full variable domain (remainder filled in from reference TRBV28 and TRBJ2-2): DVKVTQSSRYLVKRTGEKVFLECVQDMDHENMFWYRQDPGLGLRLIYFSYDVKMKEKGDIPEGYSVSREKKERFSLILESASTNQTSMYLCASSPYFGELFFGEGSRLTVL.

This clonotype came up many times. The V call is TRBV10-2, the J call TRBJ1-1; D gene ambiguous. The length of the CDR3 is 15 residues. CDR1 WSHSY and CDR2 SAAADI come from the germline V gene. V lost 4 bases and J lost 0, with 12 bases in between. The CDR3 sequence: CASSASGGLNTEAFF. Here the CDR3 DNA reads TGCGCCAGCAGTGCCTCGGGTGGATTGAACACTGAAGCTTTCTTT.

This clonotype was counted at least ten times. J is TRBJ2-7 and V is TRBV27; D possibly uses TRBD1 or TRBD2 (6 bases each). Per germline, CDR1 MNHEY and CDR2 SMNVEV (reference sequence). This CDR3 region has 13 residues. Trimming stripped 4 bases from V and 4 bases from J, with 11 bases between. CDR3 nucleotide sequence: TGTGCCAGCAGTTGGGGGGCTGGTTACGAGCAGTACTTC. Translating gives CASSWGAGYEQYF.

This clonotype was detected ten times or more. The rearrangement links TRBV15 to TRBJ1-5, with no clear D. V lost 6 bases and J 3 bases, leaving 12 bases between the germline ends. The CDR3 contains 14 residues. Germline values: CDR1 LNHNV, CDR2 YYDKDF (reference sequence). CDR3 sequence: CATSVGSLNQPQHF. The CDR3 coding sequence is TGTGCCACCAGTGTCGGCAGCCTCAATCAGCCCCAGCATTTT. Full variable domain (rest looked up from reference TRBV15 and TRBJ1-5): DAMVIQNPRYQVTQFGKPVTLSCSQTLNHNVMYWYQQKSSQAPKLLFHYYDKDFNNEADTPDNFQSRRPNTSFCFLDIRSPGLGDTAMYLCATSVGSLNQPQHFGDGTRLSIL.

For this clonotype: This may stem from a read error, because a much larger clone lies one nucleotide away. The chain employs TRBV2 and TRBJ1-1; tentatively, D is TRBD1 (5 bases). The CDR3 has 15 amino acids. In germline, CDR1 is SNHLY, CDR2 FYNNEI. Trimming removed 7 bases from V and 4 bases from J, with 19 bases in between. The CDR3 here is CASTFGGASSTEAFF. The CDR3, as DNA: TGTGCCAGCACCTTTGGTGGGGCCTCGAGCACTGAAGCTTTCTTT.